The 2 T cell receptor beta chains given below trace back to one sample, sequenced in a study of cytomegalovirus exposure and HLA in healthy donors. PCR used 60 Vbeta primers and 13 Jbeta primers. This table comes from immunoSEQ multiplex PCR, and its TCRdb copy is limited to in-frame clones, with some not included. This sample carries 130,000 to 150,000 clones, approximately 77% of them seen once, and the ten largest clones take approximately 4.9%. The sample comprised PBMCs. All receptors derive from a woman between 45 and 65 years old in good health and CMV-seronegative.

In this sample, this clone turned up a few times. The rearrangement uses TRBV11-3 and TRBJ2-7; D unresolved. The CDR3 has 13 residues. From germline, CDR1 is SGHNT and CDR2 YENEEA. V lost 2 bases and J lost 2, with 7 bases in between. The chain's CDR3 is CASSLSQAYEQYF. The DNA of the CDR3 is TGTGCCAGCAGCTTATCCCAGGCCTACGAGCAGTACTTC.

This chain joins TRBV28 and TRBJ2-3, with D possibly being TRBD2 (6 bases). Germline lookup yields CDR1 MDHEN and CDR2 SYDVKM. Trimming removed 5 bases at V and 2 bases at J, with 11 bases between. The length of the CDR3 is 14 residues. In DNA form, the CDR3 reads TGTGCCAGCAGTGCGGGGATCTCCACAGATACGCAGTATTTT. Translated: CASSAGISTDTQYF.